These 20 T cell receptor beta chains share one sample of origin, sequenced in a study of T cell repertoires in ileal Crohn's disease. The repertoire was sequenced with immunoSEQ multiplex PCR; TCRdb's copy has only in-frame clones and lacks some. The table shows roughly 4,500 clones, with 70% to 80% occurring only once. Material: ileal tissue. The receptors stem from an adult with Crohn's disease.

The J gene is TRBJ1-6, the V gene TRBV4-3; D possibly corresponds to TRBD1 (5 bases). The CDR3 has 15 residues. CDR1 and CDR2 (germline): LGHNA, YSLEER. V lost 0 bases and J lost 8, with 11 bases in between. The CDR3 region has the DNA TGCGCCAGCAGCCAAGATGGGGCCCGTTATTCACCCCTCCACTTT. Protein product: CASSQDGARYSPLHF.

This chain uses TRBV5-1 with TRBJ1-1; TRBD1 matches at 8 bases. Germline lookup yields CDR1 SGHRS and CDR2 YFSETQ. The CDR3 consists of 16 residues. The ends lost 5 bases at V and 5 bases at J; junction bases unmatched: 14. The CDR3 DNA reads as TGCGCCAGCAGTCCCACAACAGGGGGACCCAGGACTGAAGCTTTCTTT. It encodes CASSPTTGGPRTEAFF.

The V gene is TRBV6-1, the J gene TRBJ2-7, with a tentative D call TRBD2 (5 bases). CDR1 is MNHNS and CDR2 is SASEGT in the germline V gene. The CDR3 runs to 12 residues. With 2 bases removed from V and 4 bases from J, the gap between germline ends came to 6 bases. The DNA of the CDR3 is TGTGCCAGCAGTGAAACGGGGTACGAGCAGTACTTC. This codes for CASSETGYEQYF.

The chain employs TRBV7-2 and TRBJ2-7, with a weak D call TRBD2 (6 bases). The CDR3 is 14 amino acids. Germline-derived CDR1 and CDR2 are SGHTA and FQGNSA. V was pared by 5 bases and J by 6 bases, with 17 bases between. The CDR3 region is CASSPRDSFCEQYF. CDR3 coding DNA: TGTGCCAGCAGCCCAAGGGACTCTTTCTGCGAGCAGTACTTC.

With respect to this clone: Other DNA sequences within the sample encode an identical CDR3. V gene TRBV7-2 combines with J gene TRBJ2-3; 8 bases are a match to TRBD2. CDR1 and CDR2 (germline): SGHTA, FQGNSA. J was trimmed by 3 bases and V by 5 bases; bases with no gene match: 7. The CDR3 extends over 15 amino acids. CDR3 region: CASSVEGGRTDTQYF. Here the CDR3 DNA reads TGTGCCAGCAGCGTCGAGGGCGGGAGGACAGATACGCAGTATTTT.

The rearrangement links TRBV5-1 to TRBJ2-7; TRBD2 matches at 7 bases. The CDR3 is 14 amino acids. The junction had 8 bases not matched to a gene; V was cut back by 5 bases and J by 3 bases. Germline CDR1 SGHRS, CDR2 YFSETQ. In nucleotides, the CDR3 is TGCGCCAGCAGAAGAGGACTAGAAAACTACGAGCAGTACTTC. Amino acid sequence: CASRRGLENYEQYF.

The chain links TRBV6-1 to TRBJ1-1, with no clear D. Germline assignment: CDR1 MNHNS and CDR2 SASEGT. This CDR3 has 14 amino acids. Trimming cost V 2 bases and J 6 bases, with 13 bases left between them. CDR3 amino acids: CASSERPVLAEAFF. Here the CDR3 DNA reads TGTGCCAGCAGTGAACGCCCAGTCCTGGCTGAAGCTTTCTTT.

CDR3 in amino acids: CASSEGQGNQPQHF. The CDR3 region has the DNA TGTGCCAGTAGTGAGGGACAGGGCAATCAGCCCCAGCATTTT. The chain is built from TRBV19 and TRBJ1-5, with TRBD1 identical over 8 bases. V lost 5 bases to trimming and J lost 2 bases; unmatched junction nucleotides: 2. There are 14 residues in the CDR3. Germline loops: CDR1 LNHDA, CDR2 SQIVND (reference sequence).

In the case of this clone: Distinct nucleotide sequences in the sample also encode this CDR3. This chain links TRBV19 with TRBJ2-3; the D is unclear. Trimming pared 3 bases from V and 4 bases from J, leaving 8 bases between. This CDR3 region has 13 residues. Germline lookup yields CDR1 LNHDA and CDR2 SQIVND (reference sequence). CDR3: CASSIAGSDTQYF. CDR3 DNA sequence: TGTGCCAGTAGTATCGCAGGTTCAGATACGCAGTATTTT.

This chain joins TRBV5-6 and TRBJ1-1; 8 bases match TRBD1. CDR1 and CDR2 from the germline V gene are SGHDT and YYEEEE. This CDR3 spans 13 amino acids. Trimming took 7 bases from V and 4 from J; bases not matched to a gene: 6. CDR3 amino acids: CASGQGGSTEAFF. CDR3 nucleotide sequence: TGTGCCAGCGGACAGGGTGGGAGCACTGAAGCTTTCTTT.

The chain carries TRBV5-4 and TRBJ2-5; possibly TRBD1 for D (5 bases). Trimming took 0 bases from V and 5 from J, leaving 20 bases between them. The CDR3 has 17 amino acids. CDR1 is SGHNT and CDR2 is YYREEE in the germline V gene (reference sequence). The CDR3 DNA follows: TGTGCCAGCAGCTTGGGATCCCTCGTTGTGGCAGGGGAGACCCAGTACTTC. Translated: CASSLGSLVVAGETQYF.

The chain recombines TRBV10-3 with TRBJ1-1, with a tentative D call TRBD1 (5 bases). The CDR3 covers 12 residues. Germline CDR1 ENHRY, CDR2 SYGVKD. Trimming left V 6 bases short and J 5 bases short, with 10 bases between. The DNA for the CDR3 is TGTGCCATCAGCGACCGGGGGACTGAAGCTTTCTTT. Amino acids: CAISDRGTEAFF.

The chain is built from TRBV6-5 and TRBJ1-5; 7 nucleotides align to TRBD1. The CDR3 extends over 15 amino acids. The V gene's germline CDR1 is MNHEY and CDR2 SVGAGI. V trimming: 0 bases; J trimming: 5 bases; junction bases outside the gene matches: 4. CDR3 in amino acids: CASSYSRDRDQPQHF. DNA for the CDR3: TGTGCCAGCAGTTACTCGAGGGACAGAGATCAGCCCCAGCATTTT.

This clone was seen only a few times. The CDR3 DNA sequence: TGTGCCAGCAGTTATGGGGGGACGTCCTACGAGCAGTACTTC. This sequence encodes CASSYGGTSYEQYF. V gene TRBV6-5 combines with J gene TRBJ2-7, with D possibly TRBD2 on 6 matching bases. From germline, CDR1 is MNHEY and CDR2 SVGAGI. Trimming left V 3 bases short and J 1 base short, with 10 bases between. The CDR3 sequence is 14 residues long.

The chain has TRBV29-1 and TRBJ2-7; 7 bases fit TRBD1. The J segment lost 0 bases and the V segment lost 6 bases, leaving 5 bases of the junction unmatched. CDR3 size: 13 residues. Germline CDR1 is SQVTM and CDR2 is ANQGSEA. Written as DNA, the CDR3 is TGCAGCGTCCAAGACAGGGCCTCCTACGAGCAGTACTTC. Amino acids: CSVQDRASYEQYF.

The rearrangement links TRBV15 to TRBJ1-6; D uncertain. Trimming removed 3 bases at V and 7 bases at J, with 4 bases between. The CDR3 extends over 12 amino acids. Per germline, CDR1 LNHNV and CDR2 YYDKDF (reference sequence). Here the CDR3 reads CATSRENSPLHF. DNA for the CDR3: TGTGCCACCAGCAGGGAGAATTCACCCCTCCACTTT. The full variable domain, completed using reference TRBV15 and TRBJ1-6, is DAMVIQNPRYQVTQFGKPVTLSCSQTLNHNVMYWYQQKSSQAPKLLFHYYDKDFNNEADTPDNFQSRRPNTSFCFLDIRSPGLGDTAMYLCATSRENSPLHFGNGTRLTVT.

The rearrangement uses TRBV5-1 and TRBJ2-1; TRBD2 matches at 8 bases. CDR3 length: 16 residues. V was pared by 6 bases and J by 9 bases, with 17 bases of the junction left unmatched. Per the germline V gene, CDR1 is SGHRS and CDR2 is YFSETQ. The CDR3 bases are TGCGCCAGCACCTACGGGAAGGGATTAGCGGGAATTGAGCAGTTCTTC. It translates to CASTYGKGLAGIEQFF.

V gene TRBV5-1 combines with J gene TRBJ2-7; D not resolved. Looked up from germline, CDR1 is SGHRS and CDR2 is YFSETQ. The CDR3 totals 14 residues. V lost 0 bases, J lost 3 bases, and 10 bases lay in between. CDR3 protein: CASSLDFAGYEQYF. The CDR3 bases are TGCGCCAGCAGCTTGGATTTTGCAGGCTACGAGCAGTACTTC.

This chain joins TRBV15 and TRBJ1-2; D might be TRBD1 (5 bases). V was pared by 1 base and J by 3 bases, with 15 bases between. The CDR3 has 16 amino acids. Germline CDR1 and CDR2: LNHNV and YYDKDF (reference sequence). The CDR3 loop is CATSRVGRAKDYGYTF. Here the CDR3 DNA reads TGTGCCACCAGCAGAGTAGGCAGGGCTAAGGACTATGGCTACACCTTC.

The chain recombines TRBV4-3 with TRBJ1-2; 8 bases match TRBD1. Germline V CDR1 and CDR2: LGHNA, YSLEER. Trimming at V came to 3 bases and at J to 6 bases, leaving 6 bases not matched to a gene. The length of the CDR3 is 14 residues. CDR3 DNA sequence: TGCGCCAGCAGCCAGGACAGGGTACTTGATGGCTACACCTTC. It yields the protein CASSQDRVLDGYTF.